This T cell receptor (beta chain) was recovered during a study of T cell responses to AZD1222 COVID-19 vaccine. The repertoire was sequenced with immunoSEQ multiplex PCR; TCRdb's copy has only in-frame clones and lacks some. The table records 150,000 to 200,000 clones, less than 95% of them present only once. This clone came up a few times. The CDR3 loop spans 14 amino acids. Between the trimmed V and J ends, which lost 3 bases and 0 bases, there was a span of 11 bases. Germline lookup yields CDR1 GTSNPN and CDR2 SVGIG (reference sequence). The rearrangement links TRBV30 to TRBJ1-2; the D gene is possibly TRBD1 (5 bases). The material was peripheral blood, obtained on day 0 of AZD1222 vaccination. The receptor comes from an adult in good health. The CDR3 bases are TGTGCCTGGAGCCGGGACCGAACTAACTATGGCTACACCTTC. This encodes CAWSRDRTNYGYTF.